This T cell receptor beta chain was sequenced during a study of early T cells in non-severe SARS-CoV-2 infection. One entry per CDR3 protein, called by TCRdb with MiXCR from the 5' RACE reads. Found here are roughly 50,000 distinct CDR3 sequences, roughly 8% of them singletons; the top ten hold around 4.2%. V lost 4 bases and J lost 0, with 14 bases in between. This CDR3 spans 16 amino acids. Germline assignment: CDR1 SGHRS and CDR2 YFSETQ. This receptor was taken from an adult who was a healthcare worker with PCR-confirmed SARS-CoV-2 infection or an uninfected control (not recorded which). Sequenced: whole blood. V gene TRBV5-1 combines with J gene TRBJ1-3, with D tentatively TRBD1 (5 bases). CDR3 region: CASSKRTHISGNTIYF. Here the CDR3 DNA reads TGCGCCAGCAGCAAGCGGACACACATCTCTGGAAACACCATATATTTT.